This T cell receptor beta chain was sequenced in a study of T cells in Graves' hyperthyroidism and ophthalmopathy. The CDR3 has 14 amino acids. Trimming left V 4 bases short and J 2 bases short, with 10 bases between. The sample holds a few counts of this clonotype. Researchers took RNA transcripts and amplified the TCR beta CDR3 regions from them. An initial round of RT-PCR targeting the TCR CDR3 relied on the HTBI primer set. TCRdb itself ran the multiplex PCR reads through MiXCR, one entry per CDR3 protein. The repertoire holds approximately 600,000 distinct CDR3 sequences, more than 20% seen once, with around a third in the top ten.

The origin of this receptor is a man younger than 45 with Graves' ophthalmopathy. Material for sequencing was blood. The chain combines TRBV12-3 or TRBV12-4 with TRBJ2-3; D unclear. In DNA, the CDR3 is TGTGCCAGCAGTTCGCGTCGACTCACAGATACGCAGTATTTT. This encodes CASSSRRLTDTQYF.